What follows is one T cell receptor (beta chain) and its context. This sample was included in a study of blood T cell repertoires in COVID-19. Original handling: For nucleated cells, counts were estimated from reference gene primer amplification. Assay used: immunoSEQ multiplex PCR; TCRdb lists only in-frame clones, some missing. V and J calls and clone size are as listed in that table; D and trimming were resolved from the DNA. Seen here are about 32,000 clones, approximately 95% observed once, and the top ten hold roughly 1%. V was pared by 3 bases and J by 0 bases, with 11 bases of the junction left unmatched. The germline gives CDR1 KGHSH, CDR2 LQKENI. The length of the CDR3 is 18 residues.

V gene TRBV18 combines with J gene TRBJ2-3; 8 nucleotides match TRBD2. The sequence was obtained from a male donor with active COVID-19. Sequencing was performed on peripheral blood. For the CDR3, the DNA is TGTGCCAGCTCACCTTACCCAGCGGGGGTTGGGAGCACAGATACGCAGTATTTT. Protein: CASSPYPAGVGSTDTQYF.